This T cell receptor (beta chain) is drawn from a study of cytomegalovirus exposure and HLA in healthy donors. Study-level points and caveats: A later analysis by the authors found several of the most significant clusters apparently linked to common viral pathogens. Three chains linked to CMV were shown in vitro to be specific for CMV antigens. About 87% or about 30% of the time was how often most TCR beta V segments were productive, according to an earlier analysis.

As regards this clone: Its antigen is currently unknown.

A multiplex PCR was run with 60 Vbeta primers and 13 Jbeta primers. TCRdb's copy holds only in-frame clones and misses some; the assay was immunoSEQ multiplex PCR. The sample carries some 110,000 clones, around 75% recorded once. The CDR3 totals 12 residues. Germline CDR1 LNHDA, CDR2 SQIVND (reference sequence). Deletions cut 5 bases from V and 12 bases from J, with 14 bases between. The chain uses TRBV19 and TRBJ1-3, with no clear D. The sample taken for sequencing was PBMCs. The receptor was isolated from a woman in her 30s in good health and CMV-seronegative. CDR3 nucleotides: TGTGCCAGTAGTCCTTACTCCTTTGGCATATATTTT. This gives the protein CASSPYSFGIYF.